This T cell receptor beta chain emerged from a study of T-cell reconstitution after alpha-beta-depleted transplantation in children. This sample's TCRbeta library carried unique molecular identifier barcodes. TCRdb ran MiXCR on the PCR reads and lists one entry per CDR3 protein. The table lists around 94,000 distinct CDR3 sequences, approximately 8% of them singletons. This clonotype has at least ten counts. Its target is not known. V lost 5 bases, J lost 5 bases, and 12 bases stayed unmatched. The CDR3 is made up of 16 amino acids. The germline V gene has CDR1 SGHRS and CDR2 YFSETQ. Findings of the study overall: Several hundred expanded graft clones reportedly supplied alpha-beta T cells about two months after transplant. In some patients, recipient T cells and intrathymic progenitors surviving conditioning explained high day-60 diversity.

This receptor was taken from a boy between 2 and 15 years old with acute lymphoblastic leukemia, due to receive a stem cell transplant. The material was PBMCs, obtained before TCRalphabeta/CD19-depleted stem cell transplant. The chain links TRBV5-1 to TRBJ2-2, with 7 bases that match TRBD1. The CDR3 loop reads CASRRTTGRLTGELFF. The CDR3 nucleotides read TGCGCCAGCAGACGTACGACAGGGCGGTTAACCGGGGAGCTGTTTTTT.